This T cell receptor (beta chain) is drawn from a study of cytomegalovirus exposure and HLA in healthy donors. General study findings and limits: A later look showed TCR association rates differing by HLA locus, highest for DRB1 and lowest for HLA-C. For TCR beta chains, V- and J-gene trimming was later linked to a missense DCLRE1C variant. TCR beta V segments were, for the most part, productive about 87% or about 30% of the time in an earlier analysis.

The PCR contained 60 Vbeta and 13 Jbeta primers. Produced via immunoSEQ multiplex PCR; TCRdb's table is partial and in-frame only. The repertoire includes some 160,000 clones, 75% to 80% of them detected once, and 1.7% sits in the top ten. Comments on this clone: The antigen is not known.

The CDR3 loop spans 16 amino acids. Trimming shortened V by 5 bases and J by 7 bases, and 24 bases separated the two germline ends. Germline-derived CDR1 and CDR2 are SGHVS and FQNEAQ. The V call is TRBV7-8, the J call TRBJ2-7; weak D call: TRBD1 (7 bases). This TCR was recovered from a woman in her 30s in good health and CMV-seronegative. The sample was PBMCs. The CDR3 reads CASSLGQGGIGGEQYF. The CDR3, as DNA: TGTGCCAGCAGCCTGGGGCAGGGGGGAATTGGAGGGGAGCAGTACTTC.